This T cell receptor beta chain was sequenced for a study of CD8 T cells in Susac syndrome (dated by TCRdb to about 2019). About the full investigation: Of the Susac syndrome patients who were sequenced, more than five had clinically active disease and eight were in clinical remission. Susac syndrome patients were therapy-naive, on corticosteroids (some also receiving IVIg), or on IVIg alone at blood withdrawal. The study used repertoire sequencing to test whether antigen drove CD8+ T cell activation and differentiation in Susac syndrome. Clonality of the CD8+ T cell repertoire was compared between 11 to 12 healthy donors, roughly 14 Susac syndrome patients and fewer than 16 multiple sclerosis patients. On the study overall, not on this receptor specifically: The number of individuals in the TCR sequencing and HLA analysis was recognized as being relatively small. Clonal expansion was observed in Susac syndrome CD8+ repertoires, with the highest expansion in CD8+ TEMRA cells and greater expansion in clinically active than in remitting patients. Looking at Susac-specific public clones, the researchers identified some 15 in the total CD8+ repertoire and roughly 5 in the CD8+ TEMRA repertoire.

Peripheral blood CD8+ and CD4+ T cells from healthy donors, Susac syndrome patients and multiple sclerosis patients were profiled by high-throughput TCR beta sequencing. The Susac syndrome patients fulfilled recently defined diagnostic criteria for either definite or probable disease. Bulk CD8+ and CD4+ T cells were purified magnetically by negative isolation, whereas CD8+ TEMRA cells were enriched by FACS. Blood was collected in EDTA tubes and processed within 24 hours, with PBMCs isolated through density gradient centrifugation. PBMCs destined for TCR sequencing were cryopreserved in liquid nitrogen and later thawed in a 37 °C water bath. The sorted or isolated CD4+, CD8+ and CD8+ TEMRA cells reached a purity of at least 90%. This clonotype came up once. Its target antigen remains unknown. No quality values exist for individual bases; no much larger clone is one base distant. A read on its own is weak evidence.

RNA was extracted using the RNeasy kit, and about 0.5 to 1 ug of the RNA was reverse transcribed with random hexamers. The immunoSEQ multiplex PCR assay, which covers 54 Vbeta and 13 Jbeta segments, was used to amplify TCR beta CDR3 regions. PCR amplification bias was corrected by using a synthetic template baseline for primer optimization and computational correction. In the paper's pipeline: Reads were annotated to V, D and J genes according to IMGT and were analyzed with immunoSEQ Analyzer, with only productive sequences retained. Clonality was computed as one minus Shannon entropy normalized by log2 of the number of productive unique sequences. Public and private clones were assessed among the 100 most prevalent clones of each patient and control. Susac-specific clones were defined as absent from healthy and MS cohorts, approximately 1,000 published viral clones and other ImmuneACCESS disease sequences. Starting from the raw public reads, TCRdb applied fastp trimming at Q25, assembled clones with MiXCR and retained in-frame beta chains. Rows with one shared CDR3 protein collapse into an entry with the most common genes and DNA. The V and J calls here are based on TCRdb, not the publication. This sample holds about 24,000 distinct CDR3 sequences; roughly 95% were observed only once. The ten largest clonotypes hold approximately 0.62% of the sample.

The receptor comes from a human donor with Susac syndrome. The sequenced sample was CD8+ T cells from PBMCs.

The nucleotide sequence is given as TGTGCCAGCAGCTTAAGCCCTGAAGCTTTCTTT. Translated, this is CASSLSPEAFF. The rearrangement joined TRBV7-9 to TRBJ1-1, with the D gene not confidently named. CDR1 and CDR2 (SEHNR, FQNEAQ) derive from the germline V gene (reference sequence). Reading from cysteine to phenylalanine, the CDR3 counts 11 amino acids. The read is trimmed to its CDR3 DNA, 33 bases read in frame from base 1. The trim is 2 bases for V and 6 bases for J, with a gap of 4 bases between the germline ends.